A selection of T cell receptor beta chains follows, all from one sample in a study of identical twins. TCRdb independently ran MiXCR on the 5' RACE reads; one entry per CDR3 protein. The table records a few hundred thousand distinct CDR3 sequences, about 13% of them present only once. The same sample was also studied in work on yellow fever vaccine responses in identical twins.

Material: memory (CD45RO+) T cells sorted from blood. These receptors came from a woman under 30 in good health. Each CDR3 is given with its conserved first and last residue. Fields, in order: V gene, D gene, J gene, clone size, CDR3 protein, CDR3 DNA. A D gene is named only where the DNA matches it firmly. The listing skips clone size in some rows; elsewhere it reads once, few, many or a size class.

V gene: TRBV6-1
D gene: -
J gene: TRBJ2-3
clone size: -
CDR3 protein: CASTWRGREADTQYF
CDR3 DNA: TGTGCCAGCACCTGGCGTGGGAGAGAGGCAGATACGCAGTATTTT

V gene: TRBV29-1
D gene: -
J gene: TRBJ2-3
clone size: -
CDR3 protein: CSWRFTDTQYF
CDR3 DNA: TGCAGCTGGAGGTTCACAGATACGCAGTATTTT

V gene: TRBV4-2
D gene: -
J gene: TRBJ1-4
clone size: few
CDR3 protein: CASSQETGNEKLFF
CDR3 DNA: TGTGCCAGCAGCCAAGAAACAGGCAATGAAAAACTGTTTTTT

V gene: TRBV12-3/TRBV12-4
D gene: -
J gene: TRBJ2-1
clone size: many
CDR3 protein: CASSLGNPTYNEQFF
CDR3 DNA: TGTGCCAGCAGTTTGGGGAACCCCACCTACAATGAGCAGTTCTTC

V gene: TRBV10-1
D gene: -
J gene: TRBJ2-5
clone size: few
CDR3 protein: CASSESTGRGGLKTQYF
CDR3 DNA: TGCGCCAGCAGTGAGTCGACCGGCAGGGGAGGCTTAAAGACCCAGTACTTC

V gene: TRBV4-1
D gene: -
J gene: TRBJ2-3
clone size: many
CDR3 protein: CASSQEGPPTSDTQYF
CDR3 DNA: TGCGCCAGCAGCCAAGAGGGTCCCCCAACCTCAGATACGCAGTATTTT

V gene: TRBV12-3/TRBV12-4
D gene: TRBD1
J gene: TRBJ1-6
clone size: many
CDR3 protein: CASSAPGQGNSPLHF
CDR3 DNA: TGTGCCAGCAGTGCCCCGGGACAGGGTAATTCACCCCTCCACTTT

V gene: TRBV20-1
D gene: TRBD1
J gene: TRBJ2-7
clone size: once
CDR3 protein: CSARDGQGDYEQYF
CDR3 DNA: TGCAGTGCTAGAGATGGACAGGGAGACTACGAGCAGTACTTC

V gene: TRBV5-6
D gene: -
J gene: TRBJ2-1
clone size: few
CDR3 protein: CASSSEWEQFF
CDR3 DNA: TGTGCCAGCAGCTCGGAGTGGGAGCAGTTCTTC

V gene: TRBV25-1
D gene: -
J gene: TRBJ2-7
clone size: many
CDR3 protein: CASSEWGTNEQYF
CDR3 DNA: TGTGCCAGCAGTGAATGGGGAACCAACGAGCAGTACTTC

V gene: TRBV11-2
D gene: -
J gene: TRBJ1-4
clone size: -
CDR3 protein: CASSSVSTTTNEKLFF
CDR3 DNA: TGTGCCAGCAGCTCAGTATCCACAACAACTAATGAAAAACTGTTTTTT

V gene: TRBV2
D gene: -
J gene: TRBJ1-1
clone size: many
CDR3 protein: CASFTNTEAFF
CDR3 DNA: TGTGCCAGCTTTACGAACACTGAAGCTTTCTTT

V gene: TRBV27
D gene: TRBD2
J gene: TRBJ2-2
clone size: few
CDR3 protein: CASSLRGLAVGGELFF
CDR3 DNA: TGTGCCAGCAGTTTAAGGGGACTAGCGGTAGGGGGGGAGCTGTTTTTT

V gene: TRBV20-1
D gene: TRBD2
J gene: TRBJ2-5
clone size: -
CDR3 protein: CSAAVAGGSTQYF
CDR3 DNA: TGCAGTGCTGCGGTAGCGGGAGGGTCAACCCAGTACTTC

V gene: TRBV20-1
D gene: TRBD1
J gene: TRBJ1-2
clone size: -
CDR3 protein: CSATGQGNYGYTF
CDR3 DNA: TGCAGTGCTACCGGACAGGGGAACTATGGCTACACCTTC

V gene: TRBV5-4
D gene: TRBD2
J gene: TRBJ2-1
clone size: -
CDR3 protein: CASSLGTSGSSNEQFF
CDR3 DNA: TGTGCCAGCAGCTTGGGGACTAGCGGGTCCAGCAATGAGCAGTTCTTC

V gene: TRBV10-3
D gene: -
J gene: TRBJ2-7
clone size: many
CDR3 protein: CAIRNPSSSEQYF
CDR3 DNA: TGTGCCATCAGAAACCCGTCTAGTTCCGAGCAGTACTTC

V gene: TRBV28
D gene: -
J gene: TRBJ2-1
clone size: few
CDR3 protein: CASSFGAGRHYYQSYNEQFF
CDR3 DNA: TGTGCCAGCAGTTTCGGGGCGGGACGCCACTATTATCAGTCCTACAATGAGCAGTTCTTC

V gene: TRBV20-1
D gene: -
J gene: TRBJ1-2
clone size: many
CDR3 protein: CSARDNGGNYGYTF
CDR3 DNA: TGCAGTGCTAGAGATAACGGAGGGAACTATGGCTACACCTTC

V gene: TRBV5-1
D gene: TRBD2
J gene: TRBJ2-1
clone size: few
CDR3 protein: CASSLGLAGGPGEQFF
CDR3 DNA: TGCGCCAGCAGCTTGGGACTAGCGGGGGGGCCGGGTGAGCAGTTCTTC

V gene: TRBV12-3/TRBV12-4
D gene: -
J gene: TRBJ1-5
clone size: -
CDR3 protein: CASSLDDQPQHF
CDR3 DNA: TGTGCCAGCAGTTTGGATGATCAGCCCCAGCATTTT

V gene: TRBV5-1
D gene: -
J gene: TRBJ2-4
clone size: many
CDR3 protein: CASSLGGKGAKNIQYF
CDR3 DNA: TGCGCCAGCAGCTTGGGTGGTAAAGGAGCCAAAAACATTCAGTACTTC

V gene: TRBV14
D gene: -
J gene: TRBJ2-3
clone size: few
CDR3 protein: CASRRGGVGTDTQYF
CDR3 DNA: TGTGCCAGCAGACGTGGGGGTGTTGGCACAGATACGCAGTATTTT

V gene: TRBV24-1
D gene: -
J gene: TRBJ2-7
clone size: -
CDR3 protein: CATSDLVFPGVSVYEQYF
CDR3 DNA: TGTGCCACCAGTGATTTGGTCTTTCCTGGGGTTAGCGTCTACGAGCAGTACTTC

V gene: TRBV6-2/TRBV6-3
D gene: -
J gene: TRBJ2-7
clone size: few
CDR3 protein: CASKTWQGYEQYF
CDR3 DNA: TGTGCCAGCAAGACCTGGCAGGGTTACGAGCAGTACTTC

V gene: TRBV5-1
D gene: -
J gene: TRBJ1-5
clone size: -
CDR3 protein: CASSLVPGSNQPQHF
CDR3 DNA: TGCGCCAGCAGCTTGGTCCCCGGGAGCAATCAGCCCCAGCATTTT

V gene: TRBV3-1
D gene: -
J gene: TRBJ2-1
clone size: -
CDR3 protein: CASSQTVEQFF
CDR3 DNA: TGTGCCAGCAGCCAAACGGTTGAGCAGTTCTTC

V gene: TRBV27
D gene: TRBD2
J gene: TRBJ2-1
clone size: few
CDR3 protein: CASSLGSGTSRLSYNEQFF
CDR3 DNA: TGTGCCAGCAGTTTAGGGTCCGGGACTAGCAGACTCTCCTACAATGAGCAGTTCTTC

V gene: TRBV27
D gene: -
J gene: TRBJ1-1
clone size: -
CDR3 protein: CASTLNGGTEAFF
CDR3 DNA: TGTGCCAGCACCCTAAACGGGGGAACTGAAGCTTTCTTT

V gene: TRBV20-1
D gene: -
J gene: TRBJ2-7
clone size: few
CDR3 protein: CSARDPGPFSEQYF
CDR3 DNA: TGCAGTGCTAGGGACCCCGGACCGTTTAGCGAGCAGTACTTC

V gene: TRBV7-2
D gene: -
J gene: TRBJ2-3
clone size: -
CDR3 protein: CASSRARGSETQYF
CDR3 DNA: TGTGCCAGCAGCCGGGCCCGGGGGAGCGAGACGCAGTATTTT